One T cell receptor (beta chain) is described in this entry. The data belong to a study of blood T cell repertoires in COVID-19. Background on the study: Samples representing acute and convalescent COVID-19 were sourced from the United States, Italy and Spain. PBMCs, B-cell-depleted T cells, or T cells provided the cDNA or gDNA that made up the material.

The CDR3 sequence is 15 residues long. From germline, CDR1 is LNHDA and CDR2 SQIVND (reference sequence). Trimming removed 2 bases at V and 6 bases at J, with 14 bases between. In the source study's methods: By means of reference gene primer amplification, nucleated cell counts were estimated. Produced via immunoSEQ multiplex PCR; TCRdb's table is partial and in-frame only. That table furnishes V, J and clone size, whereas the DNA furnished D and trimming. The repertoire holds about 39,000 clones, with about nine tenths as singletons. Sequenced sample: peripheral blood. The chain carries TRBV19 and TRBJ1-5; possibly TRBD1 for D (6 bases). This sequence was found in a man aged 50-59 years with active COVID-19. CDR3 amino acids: CASSIIGGAGQPQHF. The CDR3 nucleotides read TGTGCCAGTAGTATAATAGGGGGGGCTGGTCAGCCCCAGCATTTT.